The entry below gives a single TCR beta chain sequence along with its context. The antigen is undetermined. The conserved phenylalanine or tryptophan normally closing the CDR3 is absent here, so this likely arose from a read error. This entry is derived from a study of breast tumors, draining lymph nodes, adjacent tissues. Regarding the study as a whole: Luminal-like breast cancer showed significantly greater tumor-nontumor repertoire similarity than basal-like breast cancer did. Tumors had less TCR diversity than lymph nodes, more than nontumor tissue.

Breast cancer patients provided tissue from their axillary draining lymph nodes. Each CDR3 protein is one row after TCRdb ran MiXCR on the multiplex PCR reads. The top ten clones hold about 3.8% of a sample with approximately 180,000 distinct CDR3 sequences, around 35% of them seen once. Source material: axillary lymph node tissue. The clonotype comes from a female donor with breast cancer. Some clones in this sample may be carry-over from other donors' samples.

In nucleotides, the CDR3 is TGTGCCACCAGTGATTCTGGACCCTACAATGAGCAGTTCTGC. Its protein product is CATSDSGPYNEQFC. This chain joins TRBV24-1 and TRBJ2-1; D gene ambiguous. V lost 2 bases and J 2 bases, leaving 6 bases between the germline ends. The germline V gene has CDR1 KGHDR and CDR2 SFDVKD. The CDR3 spans 14 residues.